This entry lists 24 T cell receptor beta chains sequenced from one sample in a study of blood T cell repertoires in COVID-19. Using immunoSEQ multiplex PCR, the repertoire was profiled, and TCRdb retains in-frame clones only, with some absent. The data contain 29,000 or so clones, just over 90% of them singletons. The sample comprised peripheral blood. Receptors originate from a man aged 45-65 years with active COVID-19.

J is TRBJ2-2 and V is TRBV2; possibly TRBD1 for D (5 bases). The CDR3 runs to 15 residues. Germline CDR1 is SNHLY and CDR2 is FYNNEI. Deletions cut 6 bases from V and 3 bases from J, with 14 bases between. The CDR3 loop reads CASSLGRADTGELFF. The CDR3 DNA reads as TGTGCCAGCAGCCTCGGCAGGGCGGACACCGGGGAGCTGTTTTTT.

As for this clone: This sample also contains other DNA sequences that code for the same CDR3. V is TRBV15 and J is TRBJ2-1, with 9 bases matching TRBD1. The germline V gene has CDR1 LNHNV and CDR2 YYDKDF (reference sequence). The CDR3 spans 15 residues. Unmatched junction bases numbered 5, after V lost 6 bases and J lost 2 bases. CDR3 DNA: TGTGCCACCAGATCCGGGACAGGGACCTACAATGAGCAGTTCTTC. Translating gives CATRSGTGTYNEQFF.

This clone is a singleton in its sample. This rearrangement joins TRBV7-8 to TRBJ1-4; D unresolved. The length of the CDR3 is 15 residues. V shed 3 bases and J shed 0 bases, with 8 bases lying between them. Germline V gene lookup returns CDR1 SGHVS and CDR2 FQNEAQ. The CDR3 protein is CASSLRHTTNEKLFF. Written as DNA, the CDR3 is TGTGCCAGCAGCTTGCGACACACAACTAATGAAAAACTGTTTTTT.

The chain employs TRBV5-4 and TRBJ2-3; 8 nucleotides line up with TRBD2. Germline V lookup: CDR1 SGHNT, CDR2 YYREEE (reference sequence). Unmatched junction bases numbered 10, after V lost 5 bases and J lost 5 bases. The CDR3 extends over 15 amino acids. The CDR3, as DNA: TGTGCCAGCAGGGTGAGCGGGGGTGCTGGAGATACGCAGTATTTT. Protein product: CASRVSGGAGDTQYF. The variable domain in full, completed from reference TRBV5-4 and TRBJ2-3, reads ETGVTQSPTHLIKTRGQQVTLRCSSQSGHNTVSWYQQALGQGPQFIFQYYREEENGRGNFPPRFSGLQFPNYSSELNVNALELDDSALYLCASRVSGGAGDTQYFGPGTRLTVL.

The chain joins TRBV10-2 to TRBJ1-4; 7 bases agree with TRBD1. V was clipped by 6 bases and J by 8 bases; unmatched bases: 6. This CDR3 region has 13 residues. The germline gives CDR1 WSHSY, CDR2 SAAADI. DNA of the CDR3: TGCGCCAGCAGCGAGGGGGCCGGAGAAAAACTGTTTTTT. This encodes CASSEGAGEKLFF.

This chain links TRBV19 with TRBJ2-7; 9 bases are shared with TRBD2. The V and J ends lost 4 bases and 0 bases, in that order; junction bases with no gene match: 1. There are 14 residues in the CDR3. Germline lookup yields CDR1 LNHDA and CDR2 SQIVND (reference sequence). Here the CDR3 DNA reads TGTGCCAGTAGTAGGACTAGCGCCTCCTACGAGCAGTACTTC. The encoded protein is CASSRTSASYEQYF.

The chain employs TRBV6-4 and TRBJ1-6; D remains unclear. The CDR3 covers 15 residues. Germline V lookup: CDR1 MRHNA, CDR2 SNTAGT. The V gene lost 6 bases and the J gene lost 5 bases, with 14 bases spanning the gap. This CDR3 reads CASRRDAQNNSPLHF. The CDR3, as DNA: TGTGCCAGCAGACGGGATGCCCAAAATAATTCACCCCTCCACTTT.

The chain recombines TRBV5-1 with TRBJ1-1; tentative D call: TRBD1 (6 bases). The germline gives CDR1 SGHRS, CDR2 YFSETQ. Trimming pared 1 base from V and 1 base from J, leaving 23 bases between. The CDR3 contains 19 residues. In nucleotides, the CDR3 is TGCGCCAGCAGCTTGTGGGGAGGGGACACAGATACCAAGAACACTGAAGCTTTCTTT. It yields the protein CASSLWGGDTDTKNTEAFF.

This sequence joins TRBV4-1 and TRBJ1-1; 8 nucleotides line up with TRBD1. From germline, CDR1 is MGHRA and CDR2 YSYEKL. The CDR3 consists of 18 residues. The V segment lost 0 bases and the J segment 0 bases; nucleotides outside the gene matches: 9. The chain's CDR3 is CASSQDQDRDNMNTEAFF. In DNA, the CDR3 is TGCGCCAGCAGCCAAGATCAGGACAGGGATAACATGAACACTGAAGCTTTCTTT.

The rearrangement uses TRBV6-5 and TRBJ1-3; D perhaps matches TRBD1 (5 bases). Germline assignment: CDR1 MNHEY and CDR2 SVGAGI. V was cut by 7 bases and J by 4 bases, with 17 bases left in between. CDR3 length: 15 residues. CDR3 nucleotides: TGTGCCAGCATTAGTGCAGGGAGGGTCGGAAACACCATATATTTT. Encoded protein: CASISAGRVGNTIYF.

The chain employs TRBV5-6 and TRBJ2-7, with D perhaps matching TRBD1 (5 bases). The germline V gene encodes CDR1 SGHDT and CDR2 YYEEEE. V lost 4 bases and J lost 6, with 11 bases in between. The CDR3 runs 12 residues. CDR3 region: CASSLGPFEQYF. The CDR3 nucleotides are TGTGCCAGCAGCCTGGGGCCTTTCGAGCAGTACTTC.

The chain carries TRBV19 and TRBJ2-2; 7 positions match TRBD1. The V gene end was trimmed by 3 bases and the J gene end by 3 bases; junction bases not matched to a gene: 7. The V gene's germline CDR1 is LNHDA and CDR2 SQIVND (reference sequence). The CDR3 consists of 16 residues. In DNA form, the CDR3 reads TGTGCCAGTAGTATGAGGGGGCCGCGAGACACCGGGGAGCTGTTTTTT. It yields the protein CASSMRGPRDTGELFF.

The chain joins TRBV7-9 to TRBJ2-1; 11 positions agree with TRBD2. Per germline, CDR1 SEHNR and CDR2 FQNEAQ (reference sequence). Trimming at V came to 0 bases and at J to 8 bases, leaving 6 bases not matched to a gene. The CDR3 has 16 amino acids. For the CDR3, the DNA is TGTGCCAGCAGCTTAGCCCTAGCGGGAGGATTTTATGAGCAGTTCTTC. Amino acid sequence: CASSLALAGGFYEQFF.

This clone was observed a few times. The CDR3 loop reads CASSFDRGYLDEQYF. The CDR3 region has the DNA TGTGCCAGCAGCTTCGACAGGGGTTATCTCGACGAGCAGTACTTC. V is TRBV5-6 and J is TRBJ2-7; 8 positions match TRBD1. This CDR3 comprises 15 residues. V lost 2 bases, J lost 5 bases, and 9 bases stayed unmatched. CDR1 is SGHDT, CDR2 YYEEEE, per germline. The variable domain in full, with the rest retrieved from reference TRBV5-6 and TRBJ2-7, is DAGVTQSPTHLIKTRGQQVTLRCSPKSGHDTVSWYQQALGQGPQFIFQYYEEEERQRGNFPDRFSGHQFPNYSSELNVNALLLGDSALYLCASSFDRGYLDEQYFGPGTRLTVT.

The chain combines TRBV27 with TRBJ1-6; D is perhaps TRBD1 (6 bases). V lost 1 base and J 9 bases, leaving 10 bases between the germline ends. From germline, CDR1 is MNHEY and CDR2 SMNVEV (reference sequence). There are 14 residues in the CDR3. As DNA, the CDR3 is TGTGCCAGCAGTTTATGGGGGCTAGGTTCACCCCTCCACTTT. Protein: CASSLWGLGSPLHF.

The gene calls are TRBV28 and TRBJ1-5, with unresolved D. Trimming shortened V by 10 bases and J by 4 bases, and 20 bases separated the two germline ends. The CDR3 is made up of 15 amino acids. Per the germline V gene, CDR1 is MDHEN and CDR2 is SYDVKM. CDR3 amino acids: CATSGRRDRNQPQHF. DNA of the CDR3: TGTGCCACCTCCGGGAGGAGGGATCGGAATCAGCCCCAGCATTTT.

The chain joins TRBV10-2 to TRBJ1-6; 9 bases match TRBD1. Unmatched junction bases numbered 8, after V lost 8 bases and J lost 9 bases. Germline V gene lookup returns CDR1 WSHSY and CDR2 SAAADI. The CDR3 loop spans 14 amino acids. The CDR3 sequence: CASGTGTVGSPLHF. CDR3 bases: TGCGCCAGCGGGACAGGGACGGTTGGTTCACCCCTCCACTTT.

The chain recombines TRBV30 with TRBJ2-7; TRBD1 aligns across 10 bases. In germline, CDR1 is GTSNPN, CDR2 SVGIG (reference sequence). V dropped 0 bases and J dropped 4; count of bases not matched to a gene: 9. The CDR3 extends over 16 amino acids. CDR3 sequence: CAWSVLPGQGKYEQYF. Written as DNA, the CDR3 is TGTGCCTGGAGTGTACTTCCGGGACAGGGGAAGTACGAGCAGTACTTC.

This chain joins TRBV5-4 and TRBJ2-3, with D maybe TRBD2 (5 bases). From germline, CDR1 is SGHNT and CDR2 YYREEE (reference sequence). This CDR3 is 13 amino acids long. Trimming stripped 4 bases from V and 14 bases from J, with 20 bases between. The CDR3 is CASSVSGSLSMYF. The CDR3 coding sequence is TGTGCCAGCAGCGTTTCGGGAAGTCTATCGATGTATTTT. The full variable domain, completed using reference TRBV5-4 and TRBJ2-3, is ETGVTQSPTHLIKTRGQQVTLRCSSQSGHNTVSWYQQALGQGPQFIFQYYREEENGRGNFPPRFSGLQFPNYSSELNVNALELDDSALYLCASSVSGSLSMYFGPGTRLTVL.

The chain has TRBV2 and TRBJ2-7; possible D gene TRBD2, 6 bases. The CDR3 extends over 13 amino acids. Trimming cost V 8 bases and J 6 bases, with 17 bases left between them. Germline-derived CDR1 and CDR2 are SNHLY and FYNNEI. CDR3 sequence reads: CASAKEGSGEQYF. In DNA form, the CDR3 reads TGTGCCAGCGCGAAGGAGGGGAGCGGCGAGCAGTACTTC. Variable domain in full (rest from reference TRBV2 and TRBJ2-7): EPEVTQTPSHQVTQMGQEVILRCVPISNHLYFYWYRQILGQKVEFLVSFYNNEISEKSEIFDDQFSVERPDGSNFTLKIRSTKLEDSAMYFCASAKEGSGEQYFGPGTRLTVT.

The gene calls are TRBV4-1 and TRBJ2-3; D is perhaps TRBD2 (5 bases). The CDR3 loop spans 19 amino acids. The germline V gene encodes CDR1 MGHRA and CDR2 YSYEKL. V dropped 0 bases and J dropped 3 bases, with 22 bases sitting between them. The CDR3 DNA sequence: TGCGCCAGCAGCCAAGATGCGCGGGCTGCCCCTTCAAGTACAGATACGCAGTATTTT. Translating it yields CASSQDARAAPSSTDTQYF.

The V call is TRBV3-1 (or the pseudogene TRBV3-2), the J call TRBJ1-2, with no clear D. The CDR3 extends over 14 amino acids. The V and J ends lost 0 bases and 2 bases respectively, with 7 bases between them. Germline CDR1 reads LGHDT; CDR2 reads YNNKEL (reference sequence). The CDR3: CASSQDSGNYGYTF. CDR3 nucleotide sequence: TGTGCCAGCAGCCAAGATTCGGGAAACTATGGCTACACCTTC.

This chain joins TRBV4-2 and TRBJ2-7; perhaps TRBD2 as D (6 bases). This CDR3 comprises 15 residues. Germline V gene data show CDR1 as LGHNA and CDR2 as YNFKEQ. Trimming took 3 bases from V and 3 from J, leaving 15 bases between them. The CDR3 DNA reads as TGTGCCAGCAGCCAGGGACTCCTTGGGGGCTACGAGCAGTACTTC. The encoded protein is CASSQGLLGGYEQYF.

The V and J genes are TRBV19 and TRBJ2-1, with D perhaps TRBD2 (6 bases). Between the trimmed V and J ends, which lost 7 bases and 3 bases, there was a span of 22 bases. The CDR3 length is 17 residues. Germline CDR1 LNHDA, CDR2 SQIVND (reference sequence). CDR3 coding DNA: TGTGCCAGTACTCAACTCGGGCCGGAGGGCTTCTACAATGAGCAGTTCTTC. It specifies CASTQLGPEGFYNEQFF. Together with reference TRBV19 and TRBJ2-1, the CDR3 gives the full variable domain: DGGITQSPKYLFRKEGQNVTLSCEQNLNHDAMYWYRQDPGQGLRLIYYSQIVNDFQKGDIAEGYSVSREKKESFPLTVTSAQKNPTAFYLCASTQLGPEGFYNEQFFGPGTRLTVL.